The rows below give T cell receptor beta chains drawn from one sample of a study of blood T cell repertoires in COVID-19. Here immunoSEQ multiplex PCR was the method, and the copy in TCRdb shows in-frame clones only, minus some. The data contain tens of thousands of clones, nearly 90% of them singletons. Sample: peripheral blood. The source of these receptors is a woman aged 80 or older with active COVID-19. CDR3s include the opening cysteine and the closing phenylalanine or tryptophan. The order of the fields is V gene, clone size, J gene, CDR3 length, D gene, CDR3 protein, CDR3 DNA. The D gene is left open where the match is weak. Only part of the rows carry a size: once, few, many, or a class if the clone is expanded.

V gene: TRBV19; clone size: NA; J gene: TRBJ1-6; CDR3 length: 16; D gene: TRBD1; CDR3 protein: CASSIVPTGGNSPLHF; CDR3 DNA: TGTGCCAGTAGTATAGTTCCGACAGGGGGGAATTCACCCCTCCACTTT
V gene: TRBV7-2; clone size: NA; J gene: TRBJ1-1; CDR3 length: 13; D gene: TRBD1; CDR3 protein: CASRTGGNTEAFF; CDR3 DNA: TGTGCCAGCAGGACAGGGGGGAACACTGAAGCTTTCTTT
V gene: TRBV24-1; clone size: NA; J gene: TRBJ1-5; CDR3 length: 15; D gene: NA; CDR3 protein: CATSDPTTSNQPQHF; CDR3 DNA: TGTGCCACCAGTGACCCGACAACAAGCAATCAGCCCCAGCATTTT
V gene: TRBV18; clone size: NA; J gene: TRBJ2-1; CDR3 length: 16; D gene: TRBD2; CDR3 protein: CASSRETGGLYNEQFF; CDR3 DNA: TGTGCCAGCTCCCGAGAGACGGGAGGCCTTTACAATGAGCAGTTCTTC
V gene: TRBV6-2/TRBV6-3; clone size: NA; J gene: TRBJ2-4; CDR3 length: 19; D gene: TRBD1; CDR3 protein: CASSQYRGILELAKNIQYF; CDR3 DNA: TGTGCCAGCAGTCAATACAGGGGAATCTTAGAACTAGCCAAAAACATTCAGTACTTC
V gene: TRBV10-3; clone size: NA; J gene: TRBJ2-7; CDR3 length: 14; D gene: NA; CDR3 protein: CASLSGGLSYEQYF; CDR3 DNA: TGTGCCAGCCTCAGTGGAGGGCTCTCCTACGAGCAGTACTTC
V gene: TRBV11-1; clone size: NA; J gene: TRBJ2-1; CDR3 length: 12; D gene: TRBD2; CDR3 protein: CASRLAGGPPFF; CDR3 DNA: TGTGCCAGCAGACTAGCGGGAGGGCCACCTTTCTTC
V gene: TRBV4-2; clone size: NA; J gene: TRBJ2-1; CDR3 length: 16; D gene: TRBD1; CDR3 protein: CASSQDRTGGWNEQFF; CDR3 DNA: TGTGCCAGCAGCCAAGATCGGACAGGGGGGTGGAATGAGCAGTTCTTC
V gene: TRBV6-6; clone size: NA; J gene: TRBJ1-1; CDR3 length: 11; D gene: NA; CDR3 protein: CASSLRDRAFF; CDR3 DNA: TGTGCCAGCAGCCTCAGGGATAGGGCTTTCTTT
V gene: TRBV6-1; clone size: NA; J gene: TRBJ1-5; CDR3 length: 16; D gene: NA; CDR3 protein: CASSEGRGYSNQPQHF; CDR3 DNA: TGTGCCAGCAGTGAAGGGCGGGGATATAGCAATCAGCCCCAGCATTTT
V gene: TRBV9; clone size: NA; J gene: TRBJ2-2; CDR3 length: 15; D gene: NA; CDR3 protein: CASSVVGSGTGELFF; CDR3 DNA: TGTGCCAGCAGCGTAGTTGGCTCAGGGACCGGGGAGCTGTTTTTT
V gene: TRBV5-1; clone size: few; J gene: TRBJ2-2; CDR3 length: 16; D gene: TRBD2; CDR3 protein: CASSSLAGSNTGELFF; CDR3 DNA: TGCGCCAGCAGCTCGTTAGCGGGGTCCAACACCGGGGAGCTGTTTTTT
V gene: TRBV27; clone size: NA; J gene: TRBJ1-4; CDR3 length: 15; D gene: NA; CDR3 protein: CASSLNRATNEKLFF; CDR3 DNA: TGTGCCAGCAGCCTTAACAGAGCAACTAATGAAAAACTGTTTTTT
V gene: TRBV4-3; clone size: NA; J gene: TRBJ1-2; CDR3 length: 15; D gene: TRBD1; CDR3 protein: CASSQHRGGNYGYTF; CDR3 DNA: TGCGCCAGCAGCCAACACAGGGGCGGTAACTATGGCTACACCTTC
V gene: TRBV18; clone size: NA; J gene: TRBJ2-3; CDR3 length: 15; D gene: TRBD1; CDR3 protein: CASSPQGATTDTQYF; CDR3 DNA: TGTGCCAGCTCACCTCAGGGGGCGACGACAGATACGCAGTATTTT
V gene: TRBV20-1; clone size: NA; J gene: TRBJ2-1; CDR3 length: 16; D gene: TRBD2; CDR3 protein: CSASSLAGATYNEQFF; CDR3 DNA: TGCAGTGCTAGTAGCCTAGCGGGAGCGACCTACAATGAGCAGTTCTTC
V gene: TRBV18; clone size: NA; J gene: TRBJ2-7; CDR3 length: 16; D gene: TRBD2; CDR3 protein: CASSPLAGGTAYEQYF; CDR3 DNA: TGTGCCAGCTCACCACTAGCGGGAGGGACGGCCTACGAGCAGTACTTC
V gene: TRBV5-1; clone size: NA; J gene: TRBJ1-2; CDR3 length: 14; D gene: NA; CDR3 protein: CASSIRDTNYGYTF; CDR3 DNA: TGCGCCAGCAGCATCCGGGACACAAACTATGGCTACACCTTC
V gene: TRBV18; clone size: NA; J gene: TRBJ2-3; CDR3 length: 12; D gene: NA; CDR3 protein: CASSPATDTQYF; CDR3 DNA: TGTGCCAGCTCACCAGCGACAGATACGCAGTATTTT
V gene: TRBV3-1/TRBV3-2; clone size: few; J gene: TRBJ2-7; CDR3 length: 13; D gene: TRBD2; CDR3 protein: CASRLAGSPEQYF; CDR3 DNA: TGTGCCAGCAGACTAGCGGGATCTCCCGAGCAGTACTTC
V gene: TRBV6-2/TRBV6-3; clone size: NA; J gene: TRBJ2-5; CDR3 length: 18; D gene: NA; CDR3 protein: CASSYSIPRVAYMETQYF; CDR3 DNA: TGTGCCAGCAGTTACTCGATCCCCAGGGTAGCTTATATGGAGACCCAGTACTTC
V gene: TRBV6-2/TRBV6-3; clone size: NA; J gene: TRBJ2-1; CDR3 length: 18; D gene: TRBD2; CDR3 protein: CASSYGLAFPELLHEQFF; CDR3 DNA: TGTGCCAGCAGTTACGGACTAGCATTTCCGGAGCTACTTCATGAGCAGTTCTTC
V gene: TRBV30; clone size: NA; J gene: TRBJ1-2; CDR3 length: 16; D gene: TRBD1; CDR3 protein: CAWSVGSSRGQNGYTF; CDR3 DNA: TGTGCCTGGAGTGTAGGGTCATCCAGGGGGCAGAATGGCTACACCTTC
V gene: TRBV27; clone size: NA; J gene: TRBJ2-5; CDR3 length: 14; D gene: TRBD1; CDR3 protein: CASSLRQGGETQYF; CDR3 DNA: TGTGCCAGCAGTTTAAGACAGGGTGGCGAGACCCAGTACTTC
V gene: TRBV7-9; clone size: NA; J gene: TRBJ2-5; CDR3 length: 22; D gene: TRBD1; CDR3 protein: CASSTPRGTAAPSRYTEETQYF; CDR3 DNA: TGTGCCAGCAGCACCCCACGTGGGACAGCCGCACCCTCTCGATATACGGAAGAGACCCAGTACTTC
V gene: TRBV28; clone size: NA; J gene: TRBJ1-2; CDR3 length: 11; D gene: NA; CDR3 protein: CASSFLYGYTF; CDR3 DNA: TGTGCCAGCAGTTTCTTGTATGGCTACACCTTC
V gene: TRBV7-2; clone size: once; J gene: TRBJ1-2; CDR3 length: 13; D gene: TRBD1; CDR3 protein: CASSRDRVYGYTF; CDR3 DNA: TGTGCCAGCAGCAGAGACAGGGTCTATGGCTACACCTTC
V gene: TRBV14; clone size: NA; J gene: TRBJ2-1; CDR3 length: 16; D gene: NA; CDR3 protein: CASSQEGAGSYNEQFF; CDR3 DNA: TGTGCCAGCAGCCAAGAGGGGGCCGGCTCCTACAATGAGCAGTTCTTC
V gene: TRBV5-1; clone size: NA; J gene: TRBJ2-1; CDR3 length: 15; D gene: NA; CDR3 protein: CASSFHPGVVNEQFF; CDR3 DNA: TGCGCCAGCAGCTTCCACCCCGGTGTTGTCAATGAGCAGTTCTTC
V gene: TRBV13; clone size: few; J gene: TRBJ1-3; CDR3 length: 16; D gene: NA; CDR3 protein: CASSRGGRSSGNTIYF; CDR3 DNA: TGTGCCAGCAGCCGAGGAGGCAGGAGCTCTGGAAACACCATATATTTT
V gene: TRBV10-3; clone size: NA; J gene: TRBJ2-2; CDR3 length: 16; D gene: TRBD1; CDR3 protein: CAISARQGADTGELFF; CDR3 DNA: TGTGCCATCAGTGCTCGACAGGGGGCTGACACCGGGGAGCTGTTTTTT
V gene: TRBV12-5; clone size: NA; J gene: TRBJ2-7; CDR3 length: 15; D gene: NA; CDR3 protein: CASGRNDSTSYEQYF; CDR3 DNA: TGTGCTAGTGGTCGTAATGACAGTACCTCCTACGAGCAGTACTTC
V gene: TRBV27; clone size: once; J gene: TRBJ2-5; CDR3 length: 16; D gene: TRBD2; CDR3 protein: CASSLGLAGDLETQYF; CDR3 DNA: TGTGCCAGCAGTCTCGGACTAGCGGGAGACCTAGAGACCCAGTACTTC
V gene: TRBV9; clone size: NA; J gene: TRBJ2-3; CDR3 length: 16; D gene: NA; CDR3 protein: CASSVVGGLGADTQYF; CDR3 DNA: TGTGCCAGCAGCGTAGTTGGAGGCCTAGGCGCAGATACGCAGTATTTT
V gene: TRBV6-5; clone size: NA; J gene: TRBJ2-7; CDR3 length: 14; D gene: TRBD2; CDR3 protein: CASSSSGRLYEQYF; CDR3 DNA: TGTGCCAGCAGTTCCAGCGGGAGACTCTACGAGCAGTACTTC
V gene: TRBV13; clone size: NA; J gene: TRBJ2-2; CDR3 length: 17; D gene: NA; CDR3 protein: CASTALVAGPYTGELFF; CDR3 DNA: TGTGCCAGCACCGCTTTGGTGGCGGGACCTTACACCGGGGAGCTGTTTTTT
V gene: TRBV7-2; clone size: NA; J gene: TRBJ2-4; CDR3 length: 16; D gene: NA; CDR3 protein: CASSLPGTLAKNIQYF; CDR3 DNA: TGTGCCAGCAGCTTGCCCGGGACTCTAGCCAAAAACATTCAGTACTTC
V gene: TRBV19; clone size: NA; J gene: TRBJ1-3; CDR3 length: 17; D gene: TRBD1; CDR3 protein: CASSIPRQGGSGNTIYF; CDR3 DNA: TGTGCCAGTAGTATCCCACGACAGGGCGGCTCTGGAAACACCATATATTTT
V gene: TRBV7-2; clone size: NA; J gene: TRBJ2-3; CDR3 length: 15; D gene: NA; CDR3 protein: CASSSTGVSTDTQYF; CDR3 DNA: TGTGCCAGCAGCTCGACGGGAGTGAGCACAGATACGCAGTATTTT
V gene: TRBV7-2; clone size: NA; J gene: TRBJ2-5; CDR3 length: 14; D gene: TRBD2; CDR3 protein: CASSPGTRQETQYF; CDR3 DNA: TGTGCCAGCAGCCCTGGGACTAGACAAGAGACCCAGTACTTC
V gene: TRBV5-1; clone size: NA; J gene: TRBJ2-7; CDR3 length: 13; D gene: NA; CDR3 protein: CASSLVSGLEQYF; CDR3 DNA: TGCGCCAGCAGCTTGGTGTCAGGGCTCGAGCAGTACTTC
V gene: TRBV18; clone size: NA; J gene: TRBJ1-1; CDR3 length: 13; D gene: NA; CDR3 protein: CASSPPGGTEAFF; CDR3 DNA: TGTGCCAGCTCACCCCCCGGGGGCACTGAAGCTTTCTTT
V gene: TRBV12-3/TRBV12-4; clone size: NA; J gene: TRBJ2-2; CDR3 length: 13; D gene: NA; CDR3 protein: CASFSHNTGELFF; CDR3 DNA: TGTGCCAGCTTTTCACACAACACCGGGGAGCTGTTTTTT
V gene: TRBV7-2; clone size: NA; J gene: TRBJ1-5; CDR3 length: 15; D gene: NA; CDR3 protein: CASSWQGYSNQPQHF; CDR3 DNA: TGTGCCAGCAGCTGGCAGGGATATAGCAATCAGCCCCAGCATTTT
V gene: TRBV28; clone size: NA; J gene: TRBJ2-7; CDR3 length: 15; D gene: NA; CDR3 protein: CASSLRGLSLYEQYF; CDR3 DNA: TGTGCCAGCAGTCTAAGGGGACTTAGCTTATACGAGCAGTACTTC
V gene: TRBV7-2; clone size: NA; J gene: TRBJ2-3; CDR3 length: 18; D gene: TRBD2; CDR3 protein: CASSLIPRLASLRDTQYF; CDR3 DNA: TGTGCCAGCAGCTTAATTCCCAGACTAGCGTCCCTTCGGGATACGCAGTATTTT
V gene: TRBV7-2; clone size: NA; J gene: TRBJ1-4; CDR3 length: 15; D gene: NA; CDR3 protein: CASSLVGGLGEKLFF; CDR3 DNA: TGTGCCAGCAGCTTAGTTGGAGGGCTTGGCGAAAAACTGTTTTTT
V gene: TRBV3-1/TRBV3-2; clone size: NA; J gene: TRBJ2-5; CDR3 length: 15; D gene: NA; CDR3 protein: CASSPPNRYQETQYF; CDR3 DNA: TGTGCCAGCAGCCCCCCGAATAGATACCAAGAGACCCAGTACTTC
V gene: TRBV18; clone size: NA; J gene: TRBJ1-2; CDR3 length: 12; D gene: NA; CDR3 protein: CASSQDSNGYTF; CDR3 DNA: TGTGCCAGCTCACAAGACAGTAATGGCTACACCTTC
V gene: TRBV19; clone size: NA; J gene: TRBJ2-1; CDR3 length: 16; D gene: NA; CDR3 protein: CASSTGVSGVYNEQFF; CDR3 DNA: TGTGCCAGTAGTACGGGTGTGTCAGGGGTGTACAATGAGCAGTTCTTC
V gene: TRBV2; clone size: once; J gene: TRBJ2-7; CDR3 length: 14; D gene: TRBD2; CDR3 protein: CASSVGRALYEQYF; CDR3 DNA: TGTGCCAGCAGTGTAGGGAGGGCCCTCTACGAGCAGTACTTC
V gene: TRBV5-4; clone size: few; J gene: TRBJ1-2; CDR3 length: 12; D gene: NA; CDR3 protein: CASSLDSYGYTF; CDR3 DNA: TGTGCCAGCAGCTTGGACAGCTATGGCTACACCTTC
V gene: TRBV4-2; clone size: few; J gene: TRBJ1-4; CDR3 length: 13; D gene: NA; CDR3 protein: CASSQDRGEKLFF; CDR3 DNA: TGTGCCAGCAGCCAAGACAGGGGTGAAAAACTGTTTTTT